This passage covers 32 T cell receptor beta chains from one sample sequenced in a study of cytomegalovirus exposure and HLA in healthy donors. Both 60 Vbeta primers and 13 Jbeta primers went into the PCR. Data came from immunoSEQ multiplex PCR; TCRdb stores just in-frame clones and leaves some out. The table shows some 150,000 clones, with around a tenth occurring only once. Source material: PBMCs. The receptors stem from a man aged 50 or older in good health and CMV-seronegative.

This clone has a handful of counts. The CDR3 here is CASSEGGVLTGELFF. The DNA for the CDR3 is TGTGCCAGCAGTGAGGGGGGGGTCTTGACCGGGGAGCTGTTTTTT. V is TRBV6-1 and J is TRBJ2-2; 7 bases align to TRBD2. Per germline, CDR1 MNHNS and CDR2 SASEGT. The CDR3 has 15 amino acids. Germline trimming cut 3 bases from V and 5 bases from J; bases unmatched to any gene: 6.

The sample holds a few counts of this clone. The chain recombines TRBV7-6 with TRBJ2-3, with 7 bases matching TRBD2. CDR3 length: 15 residues. Germline CDR1 is SGHVS and CDR2 is FNYEAQ. V lost 5 bases and J lost 7; bases outside the gene matches: 12. CDR3 sequence: CASSTFAGVPYTQYF. For the CDR3, the DNA is TGTGCCAGCAGCACCTTTGCGGGAGTTCCTTATACGCAGTATTTT.

This clone was seen more than once but under ten times. The V gene is TRBV5-1, the J gene TRBJ1-1; D might be TRBD1 (5 bases). CDR1 SGHRS and CDR2 YFSETQ come from the germline V gene. This CDR3 is built from 14 residues. V was cut by 4 bases and J by 3 bases, with 13 bases left in between. The CDR3 DNA reads TGCGCCAGCAGCGGGGAACAGGTCCACACTGAAGCTTTCTTT. It translates to CASSGEQVHTEAFF.

This clone was observed a handful of times. V is TRBV6-5 and J is TRBJ1-5; possibly TRBD1 for D (6 bases). The CDR3 is made up of 14 amino acids. V was shortened by 5 bases and J by 2 bases, with 10 bases between the two germline ends. Germline V gives CDR1 MNHEY, CDR2 SVGAGI. The DNA of the CDR3 is TGTGCCAGCAGTCCTAGACAGGGCAATCAGCCCCAGCATTTT. Translating it yields CASSPRQGNQPQHF.

The V and J genes are TRBV19 and TRBJ2-7; 11 nucleotides agree with TRBD2. CDR3 size: 14 residues. The V gene's germline CDR1 is LNHDA and CDR2 SQIVND (reference sequence). V gave up 7 bases and J gave up 2 bases; unmatched junction bases: 4. This CDR3 reads CASNLAGGAYEQYF. CDR3 bases: TGTGCCAGTAATCTAGCGGGAGGAGCCTACGAGCAGTACTTC.

The rearrangement links TRBV5-1 to TRBJ1-1, with a weak D call TRBD1 (5 bases). This CDR3 spans 13 amino acids. The ends were cut back, 4 bases at V and 3 bases at J, with 10 bases in the middle. Germline-derived CDR1 and CDR2 are SGHRS and YFSETQ. DNA of the CDR3: TGCGCCAGCAGCCCTTCGGGGGACACTGAAGCTTTCTTT. Its protein is CASSPSGDTEAFF. Filled out from reference TRBV5-1 and TRBJ1-1, the complete variable domain reads KAGVTQTPRYLIKTRGQQVTLSCSPISGHRSVSWYQQTPGQGLQFLFEYFSETQRNKGNFPGRFSGRQFSNSRSEMNVSTLELGDSALYLCASSPSGDTEAFFGQGTRLTVV.

The chain has TRBV10-3 and TRBJ1-4, with 10 bases lining up with TRBD1. The CDR3 covers 12 residues. Unmatched junction bases numbered 4, after V lost 11 bases and J lost 7 bases. The germline CDR1 and CDR2 sequences are ENHRY and SYGVKD. The CDR3 sequence is CAARTGGEKLFF. CDR3 nucleotide sequence: TGTGCCGCCCGGACAGGGGGTGAAAAACTGTTTTTT.

For the CDR3, the DNA is TGTGCCAGTACCCAGCGGGCGAGGGTAACCACAGATACGCAGTATTTT. Amino acids: CASTQRARVTTDTQYF. The gene calls are TRBV19 and TRBJ2-3; a weak D match, TRBD2 (6 bases). V shed 7 bases and J shed 2 bases, with 19 bases lying between them. Germline values: CDR1 LNHDA, CDR2 SQIVND (reference sequence). The CDR3 extends over 16 amino acids.

This clone was recorded a few times. Here the CDR3 DNA reads TGTGCCTGGAGTGTATCTGACAGTAGCAATCAGCCCCAGCATTTT. This sequence encodes CAWSVSDSSNQPQHF. This chain uses TRBV30 with TRBJ1-5; D may be TRBD1 (5 bases). CDR3 size: 15 residues. The V and J ends lost 0 bases and 0 bases respectively, with 9 bases between them. Germline V gene sequence: CDR1 GTSNPN, CDR2 SVGIG (reference sequence).

About this clone itself: This specimen includes other DNA sequences encoding the same CDR3. The chain uses TRBV7-8 and TRBJ1-1; 7 positions match TRBD1. The V gene end was trimmed by 4 bases and the J gene end by 6 bases; junction bases not matched to a gene: 8. This CDR3 is 14 amino acids long. CDR1 and CDR2 (germline): SGHVS, FQNEAQ. The CDR3, as DNA: TGTGCCAGCAGCTGGGCCCAGGGGGTAGCTGAAGCTTTCTTT. This gives the protein CASSWAQGVAEAFF.

This sequence joins TRBV7-2 and TRBJ1-1; D uncertain. This CDR3 region has 13 residues. V was clipped by 4 bases and J by 0 bases, with 6 bases between them. From germline, CDR1 is SGHTA and CDR2 FQGNSA. Written as DNA, the CDR3 is TGTGCCAGCAGCTCGGAGATGAACACTGAAGCTTTCTTT. It yields the protein CASSSEMNTEAFF.

This sequence joins TRBV19 and TRBJ1-3; D is possibly TRBD1 (5 bases). Per the germline V gene, CDR1 is LNHDA and CDR2 is SQIVND (reference sequence). Trimming pared 8 bases from V and 0 bases from J, leaving 20 bases between. The CDR3 contains 17 residues. CDR3 nucleotide sequence: TGTGCCAGTCACCACCTTGGGGCAGCCAGCTCTGGAAACACCATATATTTT. It translates to CASHHLGAASSGNTIYF.

In its sample, this clone was seen a few times. The gene calls are TRBV6-6 and TRBJ2-1; D is uncertain. In germline, CDR1 is MNHNY, CDR2 SVGAGI (reference sequence). The CDR3 covers 14 residues. V lost 6 bases to trimming and J lost 7 bases, with 16 bases between them. CDR3 DNA sequence: TGTGCCAGCAGCCGTGAACGAGGCCGGAATGAGCAGTTCTTC. As protein: CASSRERGRNEQFF.

CDR3 sequence reads: CAWSVLPSWGGRETQYF. As DNA, the CDR3 is TGTGCCTGGAGTGTACTGCCCAGCTGGGGAGGGCGGGAGACCCAGTACTTC. The chain joins TRBV30 to TRBJ2-5, with 7 nucleotides matching TRBD2. Per germline, CDR1 GTSNPN and CDR2 SVGIG (reference sequence). V shed 0 bases and J 5 bases; nucleotides not matched to a gene: 15. This CDR3 has 17 amino acids.

The CDR3 region has the DNA TGCGCCAGCAGCCAACTTCTGACAGTCCCCCAGGCGGTGCAGTACTTC. Translation gives CASSQLLTVPQAVQYF. V usage is TRBV4-1 and J usage is TRBJ2-7, with a weak D call TRBD1 (5 bases). Germline V gene lookup returns CDR1 MGHRA and CDR2 YSYEKL. Trimming removed 2 bases at V and 9 bases at J, with 23 bases between. This CDR3 spans 16 amino acids.

This clone was seen a few times. This chain connects TRBV2 to TRBJ2-1; maybe TRBD2 (6 bases). The CDR3 runs to 14 residues. V was cut by 2 bases and J by 6 bases, with 11 bases left in between. CDR1 is SNHLY, CDR2 FYNNEI, per germline. CDR3 sequence: CASSELTSSNEQFF. The CDR3 coding sequence is TGTGCCAGCAGTGAACTCACTAGCTCCAATGAGCAGTTCTTC.

This clone was seen a few times. The chain carries TRBV4-1 and TRBJ1-3; D is ambiguous. Germline V gives CDR1 MGHRA, CDR2 YSYEKL. The CDR3 has 14 residues. V lost 10 bases to trimming and J lost 4 bases, with 17 bases between them. The CDR3 DNA reads as TGCGCCACCGGTGGTAGCGGCGCAGGAAACACCATATATTTT. Amino acids: CATGGSGAGNTIYF.

This clone was detected a few times. The chain joins TRBV10-3 to TRBJ2-7; D might be TRBD1 (6 bases). The V end lost 7 bases, the J end lost 5 bases, and 21 bases lay between the germline ends. Per the germline V gene, CDR1 is ENHRY and CDR2 is SYGVKD. The CDR3 contains 15 residues. CDR3 region: CAIKFGAGVMDEQYF. DNA of the CDR3: TGTGCCATCAAGTTTGGGGCAGGGGTTATGGACGAGCAGTACTTC.

A few counts support this clone. This sequence joins TRBV5-1 and TRBJ2-5; 12 bases match TRBD1. CDR1 is SGHRS, CDR2 YFSETQ, per germline. Unmatched junction bases numbered 10, after V lost 5 bases and J lost 5 bases. The CDR3 totals 16 residues. This CDR3 reads CASRSTGTGGMETQYF. Written as DNA, the CDR3 is TGCGCCAGCAGATCCACCGGGACAGGGGGCATGGAGACCCAGTACTTC.

The chain couples TRBV19 to TRBJ2-7, with 9 bases that match TRBD1. CDR3 size: 16 residues. J was trimmed by 5 bases and V by 5 bases; bases with no gene match: 13. Germline-derived CDR1 and CDR2 are LNHDA and SQIVND (reference sequence). The CDR3 DNA reads as TGTGCCAGTAGTTTCACTACGGGACAGGGTTTCGACGAGCAGTACTTC. Encoded protein: CASSFTTGQGFDEQYF.

The rearrangement joins TRBV29-1 to TRBJ1-1, with a weak D call TRBD1 (5 bases). The CDR3 is 11 amino acids. Per germline, CDR1 SQVTM and CDR2 ANQGSEA. Between the trimmed V and J ends, which lost 1 base and 12 bases, there was a span of 12 bases. The CDR3 coding sequence is TGCAGCGTTGAAGGTGGGGCGCAAACTTTCTTT. As protein: CSVEGGAQTFF.

This clone was observed a handful of times. The chain has TRBV18 and TRBJ1-1; D perhaps matches TRBD1 (6 bases). Trimming removed 3 bases from V and 0 bases from J, with 8 bases in between. Germline-derived CDR1 and CDR2 are KGHSH and LQKENI. The CDR3 contains 14 residues. This CDR3 reads CASSPDSLNTEAFF. As DNA, the CDR3 is TGTGCCAGCTCACCGGACAGTTTGAACACTGAAGCTTTCTTT.

Only a few counts were recorded for this clone. This chain links TRBV2 with TRBJ2-4, with D possibly being TRBD2 (5 bases). Trimming shortened V by 6 bases and J by 0 bases, and 15 bases separated the two germline ends. From germline, CDR1 is SNHLY and CDR2 FYNNEI. The CDR3 consists of 16 residues. CDR3 region: CASRTGSQLAKNIQYF. CDR3 nucleotides: TGTGCCAGCAGAACTGGGAGTCAGCTAGCCAAAAACATTCAGTACTTC.

V gene TRBV6-1 combines with J gene TRBJ2-5; 10 positions match TRBD2. J gave up 6 bases and V 4 bases, and 8 bases lay outside the gene matches. The germline V gene encodes CDR1 MNHNS and CDR2 SASEGT. This CDR3 spans 15 amino acids. CDR3 protein: CASSALLAGVKTQYF. In DNA form, the CDR3 reads TGTGCCAGCAGTGCCCTCCTAGCGGGAGTAAAGACCCAGTACTTC.

This clone was observed a handful of times. The chain couples TRBV6-5 to TRBJ2-3, with 7 bases fitting TRBD1. Germline CDR1 and CDR2: MNHEY and SVGAGI. V lost 8 bases, J lost 0 bases, and 8 bases stayed unmatched. This CDR3 is built from 15 residues. The CDR3 nucleotides are TGTGCCAGCGGACGGACAGGATCTAGCACAGATACGCAGTATTTT. It codes for CASGRTGSSTDTQYF.

This clone has just a few counts. This rearrangement joins TRBV2 to TRBJ2-7; TRBD2 might be the D (6 bases). CDR1 and CDR2 from the germline V gene are SNHLY and FYNNEI. This CDR3 comprises 19 residues. V lost 7 bases and J lost 4, with 32 bases in between. The CDR3, as DNA: TGTGCCAGCACCTTGCCCGTTGGGGTGGTCCGATCGCGGGAATACGAGCAGTACTTC. Its protein product is CASTLPVGVVRSREYEQYF.

The chain uses TRBV6-5 and TRBJ2-1, with D tentatively TRBD1 (5 bases). V lost 2 bases, J lost 0 bases, and 8 bases lay in between. The CDR3 is made up of 15 amino acids. CDR1 is MNHEY, CDR2 SVGAGI, per germline. CDR3 in DNA: TGTGCCAGCAGTTACAGGGGAAGCTCCTACAATGAGCAGTTCTTC. Translated, it gives CASSYRGSSYNEQFF.

CDR3 in amino acids: CASSVITGGPENNEQFF. The DNA for the CDR3 is TGTGCCAGCAGTGTCATAACGGGAGGGCCCGAGAACAATGAGCAGTTCTTC. V and J are TRBV2 and TRBJ2-1; TRBD2 aligns across 8 bases. J lost 5 bases, V lost 4 bases, and 13 bases had no gene match. CDR3 length: 17 amino acids. The germline CDR1 and CDR2 sequences are SNHLY and FYNNEI.

This clone has a handful of counts. This chain connects TRBV5-1 to TRBJ1-2; D call uncertain. V lost 0 bases and J lost 4, with 16 bases in between. Germline lookup yields CDR1 SGHRS and CDR2 YFSETQ. This CDR3 spans 16 amino acids. The CDR3 protein is CASSLVNTESSYGYTF. DNA for the CDR3: TGCGCCAGCAGCTTGGTAAACACCGAATCTAGCTATGGCTACACCTTC.

The sample holds a few counts of this clone. The chain joins TRBV14 to TRBJ2-5; 7 bases are shared with TRBD2. This CDR3 is 15 amino acids long. With 1 base clipped from V and 4 bases from J, the junction kept 6 bases outside the gene matches. CDR1 SGHDN and CDR2 FVKESK come from the germline V gene. CDR3 in amino acids: CASSQGLTSRETQYF. CDR3 nucleotides: TGTGCCAGCAGCCAAGGCCTGACTAGCAGAGAGACCCAGTACTTC. Variable domain in full (rest from reference TRBV14 and TRBJ2-5): EAGVTQFPSHSVIEKGQTVTLRCDPISGHDNLYWYRRVMGKEIKFLLHFVKESKQDESGMPNNRFLAERTGGTYSTLKVQPAELEDSGVYFCASSQGLTSRETQYFGPGTRLLVL.

This clone has more than one count but fewer than ten. The chain links TRBV15 to TRBJ2-2, with 9 bases lining up with TRBD1. Germline trimming cut 1 base from V and 6 bases from J; bases unmatched to any gene: 3. The CDR3 contains 15 residues. Per the germline V gene, CDR1 is LNHNV and CDR2 is YYDKDF (reference sequence). The CDR3 region is CATSRGTGDSGELFF. The CDR3 DNA sequence: TGTGCCACCAGCAGAGGGACAGGGGATTCCGGGGAGCTGTTTTTT.

The V call is TRBV5-4, the J call TRBJ2-1; a weak D match, TRBD2 (7 bases). The ends were cut back, 2 bases at V and 9 bases at J, with 15 bases in the middle. The CDR3 sequence is 14 residues long. CDR1 is SGHNT, CDR2 YYREEE, per germline (reference sequence). The CDR3 here is CASSLSSGGAEQFF. The CDR3, as DNA: TGTGCCAGCAGCTTATCATCGGGGGGCGCTGAGCAGTTCTTC.